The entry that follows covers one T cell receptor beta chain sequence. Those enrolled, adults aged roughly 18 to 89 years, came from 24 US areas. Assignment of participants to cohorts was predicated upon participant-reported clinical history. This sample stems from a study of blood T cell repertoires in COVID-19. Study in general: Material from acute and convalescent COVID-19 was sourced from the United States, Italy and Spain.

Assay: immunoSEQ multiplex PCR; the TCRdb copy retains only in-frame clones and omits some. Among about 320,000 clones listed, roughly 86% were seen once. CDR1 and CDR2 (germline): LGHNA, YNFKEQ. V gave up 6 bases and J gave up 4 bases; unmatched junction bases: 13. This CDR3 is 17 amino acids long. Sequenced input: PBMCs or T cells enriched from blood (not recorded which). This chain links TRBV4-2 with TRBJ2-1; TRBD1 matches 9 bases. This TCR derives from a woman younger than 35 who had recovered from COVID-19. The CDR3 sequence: CASRNTDRGFSYNEQFF. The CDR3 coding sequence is TGTGCCAGCAGAAATACGGACAGGGGATTCTCTTACAATGAGCAGTTCTTC.